The rows below give T cell receptor beta chains drawn from one sample of a study of blood T cells in healthy people across ages. TCRdb itself ran the 5' RACE reads through MiXCR, one entry per CDR3 protein. This table holds about 640,000 distinct CDR3 sequences, 58% found once. The sequencing sample was made of blood. The receptor source for this set is a man between 60 and 70 years old in good health. Both conserved end residues are part of each CDR3. The D gene is left open where the match is weak.

CDR3 protein	J gene	V gene	D gene
CASRGLNSPLHF	TRBJ1-6	TRBV27	-
CASSPSGTSGHEQYF	-	TRBV27	TRBD2
CASSYSTIRRNEQFF	TRBJ2-1	TRBV6-5	-
CASNQGSGGTDTQYF	TRBJ2-3	TRBV4-1	TRBD2
CASSLAPGLAAYNEQFF	TRBJ2-1	TRBV5-1	TRBD2
CASSPGSSDRETQYF	TRBJ2-5	TRBV18	-
CSASDPAGKEDQYF	TRBJ2-7	TRBV20-1	TRBD2
CSSDFGETQYF	-	TRBV29-1	-
CASRGGDRVLNIQYF	TRBJ2-4	TRBV27	TRBD1
CSVADMAYGGYTF	TRBJ1-2	TRBV29-1	-
CASRRQEGTGELFF	TRBJ2-2	TRBV6-1	-
CASHRTGGDEQFF	TRBJ2-1	TRBV27	TRBD1
CATRRTGGWETQYF	TRBJ2-5	TRBV6-1	TRBD1
CASNVQGTQETQYF	TRBJ2-5	TRBV2	-
CASSQVHSRVQPQHF	TRBJ1-5	TRBV4-1	-
CASSWDNTDTQYF	TRBJ2-3	TRBV5-1	-
CASSYTNYGYTF	TRBJ1-2	TRBV6-2/TRBV6-3	-
CASSEGTTQTGTQYF	TRBJ2-5	TRBV6-1	-
CASSRNDAGGAFF	TRBJ1-1	TRBV9	-
CASSKTGQGDSPLHF	TRBJ1-6	TRBV21-1	-
CSARDDLAGGTDTQYF	TRBJ2-3	TRBV20-1	TRBD2
CSASGDRISYEQYF	TRBJ2-7	TRBV20-1	TRBD1
CASSITATNEKLFF	TRBJ1-4	TRBV2	-
CASSWSAGANSPLHF	TRBJ1-6	TRBV5-1	-
CASTLPAGGSEDTQYF	TRBJ2-3	TRBV7-9	TRBD2
CASSLVWGAHETQYF	TRBJ2-5	TRBV27	-
CASSLPGQAYGYTF	TRBJ1-2	TRBV7-9	TRBD1
CASSYAGQGAYEQYF	TRBJ2-7	TRBV6-5	TRBD1